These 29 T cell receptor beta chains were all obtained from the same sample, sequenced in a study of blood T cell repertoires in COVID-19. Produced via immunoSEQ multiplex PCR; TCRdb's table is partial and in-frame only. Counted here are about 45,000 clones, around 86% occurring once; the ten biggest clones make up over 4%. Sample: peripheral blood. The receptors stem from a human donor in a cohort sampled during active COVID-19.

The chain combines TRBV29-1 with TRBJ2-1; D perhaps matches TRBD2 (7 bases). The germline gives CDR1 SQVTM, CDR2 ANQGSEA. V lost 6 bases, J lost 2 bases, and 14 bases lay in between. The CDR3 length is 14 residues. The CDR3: CSVEGGGTYNEQFF. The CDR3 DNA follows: TGCAGCGTAGAGGGAGGGGGGACCTACAATGAGCAGTTCTTC.

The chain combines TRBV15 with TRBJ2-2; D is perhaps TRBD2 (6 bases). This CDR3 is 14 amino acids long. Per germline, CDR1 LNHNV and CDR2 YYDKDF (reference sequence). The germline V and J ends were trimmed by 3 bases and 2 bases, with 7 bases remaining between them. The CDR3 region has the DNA TGTGCCACCAGCAGGGGGACTAACACCGGGGAGCTGTTTTTT. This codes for CATSRGTNTGELFF.

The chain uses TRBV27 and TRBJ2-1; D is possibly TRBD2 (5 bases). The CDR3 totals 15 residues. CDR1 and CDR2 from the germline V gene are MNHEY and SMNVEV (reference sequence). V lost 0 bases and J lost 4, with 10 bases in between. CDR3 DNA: TGTGCCAGCAGTTTATCGGGAGTGGGATACAATGAGCAGTTCTTC. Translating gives CASSLSGVGYNEQFF.

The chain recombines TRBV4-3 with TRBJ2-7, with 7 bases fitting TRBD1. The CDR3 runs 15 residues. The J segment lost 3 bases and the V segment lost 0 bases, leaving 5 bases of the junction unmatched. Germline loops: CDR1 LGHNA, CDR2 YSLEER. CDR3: CASSQDPTGRYEQYF. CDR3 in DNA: TGCGCCAGCAGCCAAGATCCGACAGGGCGCTACGAGCAGTACTTC.

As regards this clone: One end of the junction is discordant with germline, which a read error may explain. The DNA for the CDR3 is TGCGCCAGCAGTGAAACCGTAACTAGCAGAGATACGCAGTATTTT. Translating it yields CASSETVTSRDTQYF. The J gene is TRBJ2-3, the V gene TRBV10-1; possibly TRBD2 for D (6 bases). This CDR3 spans 15 amino acids. Germline V gives CDR1 WNHNN, CDR2 SYGVQD (reference sequence).

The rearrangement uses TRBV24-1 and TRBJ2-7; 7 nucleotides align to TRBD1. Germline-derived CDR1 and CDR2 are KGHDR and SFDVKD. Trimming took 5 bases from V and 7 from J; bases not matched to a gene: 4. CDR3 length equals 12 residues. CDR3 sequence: CATSGPTGEQYF. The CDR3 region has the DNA TGTGCCACCAGTGGGCCGACAGGGGAGCAGTACTTC.

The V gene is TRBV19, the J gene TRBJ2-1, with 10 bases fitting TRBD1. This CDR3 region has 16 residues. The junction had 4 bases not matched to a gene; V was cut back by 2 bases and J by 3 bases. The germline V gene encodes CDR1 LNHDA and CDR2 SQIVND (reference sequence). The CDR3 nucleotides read TGTGCCAGTAGTATACCGGGACAGGGGCACTACAATGAGCAGTTCTTC. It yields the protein CASSIPGQGHYNEQFF.

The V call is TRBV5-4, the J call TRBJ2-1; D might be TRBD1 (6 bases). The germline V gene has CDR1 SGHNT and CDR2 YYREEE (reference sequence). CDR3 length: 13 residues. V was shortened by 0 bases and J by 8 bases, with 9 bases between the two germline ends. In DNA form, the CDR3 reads TGTGCCAGCAGCTTGGACAGGGTCTATGAGCAGTTCTTC. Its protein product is CASSLDRVYEQFF.

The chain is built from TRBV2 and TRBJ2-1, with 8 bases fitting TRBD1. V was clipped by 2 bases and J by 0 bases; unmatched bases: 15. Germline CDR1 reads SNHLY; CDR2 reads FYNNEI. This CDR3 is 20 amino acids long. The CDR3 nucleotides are TGTGCCAGCAGTGAACGCCGGGACAGGCCCCTCATAACCTCCTACAATGAGCAGTTCTTC. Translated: CASSERRDRPLITSYNEQFF.

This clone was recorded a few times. The CDR3: CASSLQGQGNQPQHF. Written as DNA, the CDR3 is TGTGCCAGCAGCTTACAGGGACAGGGCAATCAGCCCCAGCATTTT. This sequence joins TRBV7-9 and TRBJ1-5, with TRBD1 matching 8 bases. The CDR3 loop spans 15 amino acids. Germline CDR1 is SEHNR and CDR2 is FQNEAQ (reference sequence). With 2 bases clipped from V and 2 bases from J, the junction kept 2 bases outside the gene matches. Full variable domain (missing parts from reference TRBV7-9 and TRBJ1-5): DTGVSQNPRHKITKRGQNVTFRCDPISEHNRLYWYRQTLGQGPEFLTYFQNEAQLEKSRLLSDRFSAERPKGSFSTLEIQRTEQGDSAMYLCASSLQGQGNQPQHFGDGTRLSIL.

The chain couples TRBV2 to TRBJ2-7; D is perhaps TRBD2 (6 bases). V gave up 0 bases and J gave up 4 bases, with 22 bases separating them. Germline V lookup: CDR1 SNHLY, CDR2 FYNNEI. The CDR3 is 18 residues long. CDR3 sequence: CASSEALLSGPREYEQYF. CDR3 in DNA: TGTGCCAGCAGTGAAGCGCTCTTATCTGGGCCGCGGGAATACGAGCAGTACTTC.

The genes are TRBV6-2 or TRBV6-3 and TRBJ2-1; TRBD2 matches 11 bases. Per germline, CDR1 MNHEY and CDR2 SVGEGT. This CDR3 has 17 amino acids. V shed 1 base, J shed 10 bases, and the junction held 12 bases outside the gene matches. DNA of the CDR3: TGTGCCAGCAGTTACTTAAGAGAGGCTAGCGGGGGGCGGGAGCAGTTCTTC. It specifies CASSYLREASGGREQFF.

The CDR3 nucleotides read TGTGCCAGCAGTCCGCCGGGACAGGCCTACGAGCAGTACTTC. Encoded protein: CASSPPGQAYEQYF. The V call is TRBV5-6, the J call TRBJ2-7, with 8 nucleotides matching TRBD1. The CDR3 covers 14 residues. The V gene's germline CDR1 is SGHDT and CDR2 YYEEEE. V shed 5 bases, J shed 2 bases, and the junction held 6 bases outside the gene matches.

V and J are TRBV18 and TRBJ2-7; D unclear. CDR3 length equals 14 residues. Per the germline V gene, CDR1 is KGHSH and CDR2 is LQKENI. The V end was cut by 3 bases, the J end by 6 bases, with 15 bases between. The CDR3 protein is CASSPYTGSREQYF. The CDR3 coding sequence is TGTGCCAGCTCACCTTACACCGGTAGCCGCGAGCAGTACTTC.

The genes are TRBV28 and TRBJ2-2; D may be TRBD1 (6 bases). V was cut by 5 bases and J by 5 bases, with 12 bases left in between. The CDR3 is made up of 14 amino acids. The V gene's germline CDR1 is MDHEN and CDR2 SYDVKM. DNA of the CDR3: TGTGCCAGCAGTACAGGGTTATCAACCGGGGAGCTGTTTTTT. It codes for CASSTGLSTGELFF.

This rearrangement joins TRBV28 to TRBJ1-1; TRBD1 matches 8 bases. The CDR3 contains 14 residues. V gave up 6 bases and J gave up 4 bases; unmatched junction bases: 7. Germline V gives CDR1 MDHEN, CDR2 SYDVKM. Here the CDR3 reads CASRQSGGRTEAFF. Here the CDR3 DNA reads TGTGCCAGCAGGCAATCAGGGGGCCGCACTGAAGCTTTCTTT. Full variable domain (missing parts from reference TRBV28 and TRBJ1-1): DVKVTQSSRYLVKRTGEKVFLECVQDMDHENMFWYRQDPGLGLRLIYFSYDVKMKEKGDIPEGYSVSREKKERFSLILESASTNQTSMYLCASRQSGGRTEAFFGQGTRLTVV.

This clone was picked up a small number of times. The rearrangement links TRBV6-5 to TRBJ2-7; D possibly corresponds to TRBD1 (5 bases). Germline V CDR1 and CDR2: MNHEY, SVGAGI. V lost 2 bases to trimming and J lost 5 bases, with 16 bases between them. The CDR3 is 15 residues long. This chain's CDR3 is CASSYAAGAANEQYF. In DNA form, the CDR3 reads TGTGCCAGCAGTTACGCGGCTGGGGCGGCAAACGAGCAGTACTTC.

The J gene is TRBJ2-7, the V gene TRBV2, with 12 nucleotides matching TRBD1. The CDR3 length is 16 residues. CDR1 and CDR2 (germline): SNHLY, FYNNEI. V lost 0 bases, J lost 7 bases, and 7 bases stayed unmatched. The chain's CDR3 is CASSEASGQGAREQYF. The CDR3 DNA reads TGTGCCAGCAGTGAAGCATCGGGACAGGGGGCGAGGGAGCAGTACTTC.

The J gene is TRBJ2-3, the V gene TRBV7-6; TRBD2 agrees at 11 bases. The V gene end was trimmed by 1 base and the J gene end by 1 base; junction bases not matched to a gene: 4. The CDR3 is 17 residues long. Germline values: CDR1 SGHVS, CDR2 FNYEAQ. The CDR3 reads CASSLVASGRRTDTQYF. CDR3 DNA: TGTGCCAGCAGCTTAGTGGCTAGCGGGAGGCGCACAGATACGCAGTATTTT. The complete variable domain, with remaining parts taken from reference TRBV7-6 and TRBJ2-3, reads GAGVSQSPRYKVTKRGQDVALRCDPISGHVSLYWYRQALGQGPEFLTYFNYEAQQDKSGLPNDRFSAERPEGSISTLTIQRTEQRDSAMYRCASSLVASGRRTDTQYFGPGTRLTVL.

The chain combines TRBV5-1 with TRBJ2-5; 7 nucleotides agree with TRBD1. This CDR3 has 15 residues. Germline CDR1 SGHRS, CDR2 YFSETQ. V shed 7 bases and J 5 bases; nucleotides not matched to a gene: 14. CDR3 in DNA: TGCGCCAGCGGTCCATACAGGGGAGAGAGGGAGACCCAGTACTTC. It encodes CASGPYRGERETQYF. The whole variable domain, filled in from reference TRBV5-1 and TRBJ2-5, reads KAGVTQTPRYLIKTRGQQVTLSCSPISGHRSVSWYQQTPGQGLQFLFEYFSETQRNKGNFPGRFSGRQFSNSRSEMNVSTLELGDSALYLCASGPYRGERETQYFGPGTRLLVL.

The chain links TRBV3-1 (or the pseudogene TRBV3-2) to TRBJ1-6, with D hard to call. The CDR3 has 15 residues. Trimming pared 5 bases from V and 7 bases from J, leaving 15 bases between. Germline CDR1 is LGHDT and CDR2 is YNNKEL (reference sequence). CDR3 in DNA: TGTGCCAGCAGCAGTTTTGGTCAGTCCAATTCACCCCTCCACTTT. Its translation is CASSSFGQSNSPLHF.

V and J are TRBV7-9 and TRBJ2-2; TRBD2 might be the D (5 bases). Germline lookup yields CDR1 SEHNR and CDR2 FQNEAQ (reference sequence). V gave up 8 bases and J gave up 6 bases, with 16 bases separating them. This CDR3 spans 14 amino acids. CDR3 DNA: TGTGCCAGCCAATCGACACTAGGCGCCGGGGAGCTGTTTTTT. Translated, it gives CASQSTLGAGELFF.

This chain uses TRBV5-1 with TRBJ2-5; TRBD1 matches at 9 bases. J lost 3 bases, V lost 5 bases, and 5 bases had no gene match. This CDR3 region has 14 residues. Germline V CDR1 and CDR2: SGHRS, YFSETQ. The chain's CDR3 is CASSRDRDEETQYF. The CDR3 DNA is TGCGCCAGCAGTCGGGACAGGGATGAAGAGACCCAGTACTTC. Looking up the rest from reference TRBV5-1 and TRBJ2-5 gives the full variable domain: KAGVTQTPRYLIKTRGQQVTLSCSPISGHRSVSWYQQTPGQGLQFLFEYFSETQRNKGNFPGRFSGRQFSNSRSEMNVSTLELGDSALYLCASSRDRDEETQYFGPGTRLLVL.

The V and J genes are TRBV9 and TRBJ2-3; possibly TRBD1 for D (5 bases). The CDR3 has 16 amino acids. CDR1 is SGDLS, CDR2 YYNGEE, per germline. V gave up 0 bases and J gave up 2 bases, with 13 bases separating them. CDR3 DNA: TGTGCCAGCAGCGTAGGGCTTGTGGACATCACAGATACGCAGTATTTT. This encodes CASSVGLVDITDTQYF.

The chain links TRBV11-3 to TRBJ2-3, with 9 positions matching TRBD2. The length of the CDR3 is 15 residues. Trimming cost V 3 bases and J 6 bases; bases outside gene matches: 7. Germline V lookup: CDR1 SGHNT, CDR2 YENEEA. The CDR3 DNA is TGTGCCAGCAGCTTGGGTGGCGGGAGGGCGGATACGCAGTATTTT. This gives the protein CASSLGGGRADTQYF.

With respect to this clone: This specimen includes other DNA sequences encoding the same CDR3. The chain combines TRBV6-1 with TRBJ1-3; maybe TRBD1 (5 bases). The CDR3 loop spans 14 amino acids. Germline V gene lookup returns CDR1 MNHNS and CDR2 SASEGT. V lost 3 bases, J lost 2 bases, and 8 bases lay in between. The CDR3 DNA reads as TGTGCCAGCAGTGACGGGGGGGCTGGAAACACCATATATTTT. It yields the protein CASSDGGAGNTIYF.

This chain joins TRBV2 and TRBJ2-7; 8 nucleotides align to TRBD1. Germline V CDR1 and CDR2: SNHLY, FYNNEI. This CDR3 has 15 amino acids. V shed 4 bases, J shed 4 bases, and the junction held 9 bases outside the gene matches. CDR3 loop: CASSVRSQGAYEQYF. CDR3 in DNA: TGTGCCAGCAGTGTCAGGTCCCAGGGGGCGTACGAGCAGTACTTC.

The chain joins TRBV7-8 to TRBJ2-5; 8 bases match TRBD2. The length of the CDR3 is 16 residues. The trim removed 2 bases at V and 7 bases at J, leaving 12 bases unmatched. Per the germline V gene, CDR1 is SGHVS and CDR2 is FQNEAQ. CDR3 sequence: CASSLSEGLVKGTQYF. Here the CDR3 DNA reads TGTGCCAGCAGCTTATCGGAGGGACTAGTAAAGGGGACCCAGTACTTC.

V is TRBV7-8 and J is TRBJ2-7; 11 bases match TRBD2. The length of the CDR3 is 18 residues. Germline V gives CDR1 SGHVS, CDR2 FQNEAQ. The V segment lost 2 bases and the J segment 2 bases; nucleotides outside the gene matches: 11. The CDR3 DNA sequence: TGTGCCAGCAGCTTAAGACTATGGGCTAGCGGGAGGACCTACGAGCAGTACTTC. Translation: CASSLRLWASGRTYEQYF.